Given below is one TCR beta chain in context. Its target is not known. The sample belongs to a study of Ad26.COV2.S vaccination and SARS-CoV-2 variants. About the research overall: Participants got Ad26.COV2.S intramuscularly, once or twice 56 days apart.

The data were produced by immunoSEQ multiplex PCR, yet TCRdb's version contains in-frame clones alone and is incomplete. Here the sample spans a few hundred thousand clones, roughly 90% being singletons. This CDR3 contains 15 residues. Germline V gene data show CDR1 as SGDLS and CDR2 as YYNGEE. Trimming cost V 3 bases and J 7 bases, with 17 bases left between them. Treatment noted: around 19 received Ad26.COV2.S at low or high dose, single or two shots; 5 received placebo; per-sample allocation not given. Samples came from day 63 after the first vaccine or placebo injection. The individual, an adult aged 18-55 years, was a donor in Boston. Study-wide findings and caveats: Post-vaccination breadth of spike-specific CD8+ and CD4+ T cell responses was reportedly substantial. Responses of T cells in total may have been underestimated by the TCR breadth and depth analyses.

The specimen comprised peripheral blood, sampled in a trial of Ad26.COV2.S vaccine versus placebo. The chain recombines TRBV9 with TRBJ2-1, with D perhaps TRBD1 (5 bases). This sequence was found in a person aged 18 to 65 who received the Ad26.COV2.S COVID-19 vaccine or a placebo. CDR3 in DNA: TGTGCCAGCAGCGCCACAGACTCCCCAGGGAATGAGCAGTTCTTC. Its protein product is CASSATDSPGNEQFF. The whole variable domain, remainder taken from reference TRBV9 and TRBJ2-1, is DSGVTQTPKHLITATGQRVTLRCSPRSGDLSVYWYQQSLDQGLQFLIQYYNGEERAKGNILERFSAQQFPDLHSELNLSSLELGDSALYFCASSATDSPGNEQFFGPGTRLTVL.